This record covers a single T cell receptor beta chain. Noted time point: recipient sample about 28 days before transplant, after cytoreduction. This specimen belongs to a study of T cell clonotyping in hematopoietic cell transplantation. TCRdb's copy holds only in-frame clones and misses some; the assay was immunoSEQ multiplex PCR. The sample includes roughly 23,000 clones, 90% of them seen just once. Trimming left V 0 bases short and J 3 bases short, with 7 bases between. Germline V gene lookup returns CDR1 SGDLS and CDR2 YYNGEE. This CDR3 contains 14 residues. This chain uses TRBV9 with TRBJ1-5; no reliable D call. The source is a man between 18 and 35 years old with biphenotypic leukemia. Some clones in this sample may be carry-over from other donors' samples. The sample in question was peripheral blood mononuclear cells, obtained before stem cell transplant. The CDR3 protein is CASSVDRVNQPQHF. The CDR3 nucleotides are TGTGCCAGCAGCGTAGATCGGGTCAATCAGCCCCAGCATTTT.